A selection of T cell receptor beta chains follows, all from one sample in a study of T cell responses to AZD1222 COVID-19 vaccine. Clones were sequenced by immunoSEQ multiplex PCR, and TCRdb holds only the in-frame ones, with some missing. The sample contains 70,000 to 95,000 clones, about 89% of which appear only once. Source: peripheral blood, taken 28 days after the second AZD1222 dose. These receptors came from an adult who received the AZD1222 COVID-19 vaccine. The CDR3 runs from the conserved cysteine through the conserved F or W. The D gene is left open where the match is weak. Clone size is not always given. Where it is, it says once, few, many or a class for expanded clones.

D: -
J: TRBJ2-1
size: -
V: TRBV5-1
CDR3: CASSFGEPYNEQFF
DNA: TGCGCCAGCAGCTTTGGAGAACCCTACAATGAGCAGTTCTTC

D: -
J: TRBJ1-1
size: -
V: TRBV28
CDR3: CASSLPIGGRDTEAFF
DNA: TGTGCCAGCAGCTTGCCTATTGGGGGGAGGGACACTGAAGCTTTCTTT

D: -
J: TRBJ1-2
size: many
V: TRBV6-5
CDR3: CASSYWGGAGGYTF
DNA: TGTGCCAGCAGTTACTGGGGGGGCGCCGGCGGCTACACCTTC

D: TRBD1
J: TRBJ1-1
size: -
V: TRBV27
CDR3: CASSLYRGRTEAFF
DNA: TGTGCCAGCAGTTTATACAGGGGGAGAACTGAAGCTTTCTTT

D: TRBD1
J: TRBJ1-5
size: -
V: TRBV7-8
CDR3: CASSSGTGRNQPQHF
DNA: TGTGCCAGCAGCTCCGGGACAGGGCGGAATCAGCCCCAGCATTTT

D: -
J: TRBJ2-1
size: -
V: TRBV5-5
CDR3: CASSLSVLYNEQFF
DNA: TGTGCCAGCAGCTTGTCCGTCCTGTACAATGAGCAGTTCTTC

D: -
J: TRBJ1-2
size: -
V: TRBV12-2
CDR3: CASRGRGFGYTF
DNA: TGTGCAAGTCGCGGCCGCGGGTTTGGCTACACCTTC

D: -
J: TRBJ1-2
size: -
V: TRBV24-1
CDR3: CATSDLLSGYTF
DNA: TGTGCCACCAGTGATTTGCTAAGTGGCTACACCTTC

D: TRBD1
J: TRBJ2-5
size: -
V: TRBV7-2
CDR3: CASSLGGQGRETQYF
DNA: TGTGCCAGCAGCTTAGGGGGACAGGGGCGAGAGACCCAGTACTTC

D: -
J: TRBJ2-1
size: -
V: TRBV27
CDR3: CASSFTRGNEQFF
DNA: TGTGCCAGCAGTTTCACTCGGGGCAATGAGCAGTTCTTC

D: TRBD1
J: TRBJ1-2
size: -
V: TRBV5-4
CDR3: CASSPRDRGAYGYTF
DNA: TGTGCCAGCAGCCCCAGGGACAGGGGGGCGTATGGCTACACCTTC

D: TRBD1
J: TRBJ1-6
size: -
V: TRBV18
CDR3: CASSPLAEQGNSPLHF
DNA: TGTGCCAGCTCACCCCTAGCGGAACAGGGGAATTCACCCCTCCACTTT

D: -
J: TRBJ2-7
size: -
V: TRBV28
CDR3: CASSLNFGRDATYEQYF
DNA: TGTGCCAGCAGTTTAAATTTCGGGCGGGACGCCACCTACGAGCAGTACTTC

D: -
J: TRBJ2-7
size: -
V: TRBV6-6
CDR3: CASRPTGGSYEQYF
DNA: TGTGCCAGCAGGCCGACAGGTGGGTCCTACGAGCAGTACTTC

D: -
J: TRBJ1-2
size: -
V: TRBV4-2
CDR3: CASSHRSGYTF
DNA: TGTGCCAGCAGCCACAGGAGCGGCTACACCTTC

D: -
J: TRBJ2-1
size: -
V: TRBV14
CDR3: CASSLSPSLGQFF
DNA: TGTGCCAGCAGCCTGTCCCCATCACTGGGTCAGTTCTTC

D: TRBD2
J: TRBJ2-1
size: -
V: TRBV24-1
CDR3: CATSDPSGTRNEQFF
DNA: TGTGCCACCAGTGATCCTAGCGGGACCCGCAATGAGCAGTTCTTC